The clone carrying this T cell receptor beta chain came up many times. These data belong to a study of blood T cells in healthy people across ages. A second PCR, run for roughly 7 to 12 cycles, used a sample-barcoded 5' primer plus a J-beta primer mix. Through a template-switch adaptor with 12 random nucleotides, each cDNA molecule received a tag. From the 5' RACE reads, TCRdb called clonotypes with MiXCR, one entry per CDR3 protein. The sample has hundreds of thousands of distinct CDR3 sequences; 44% are singletons. The germline gives CDR1 SEHNR, CDR2 FQNEAQ (reference sequence). The V gene lost 6 bases and the J gene lost 2 bases, with 10 bases spanning the gap. The CDR3 length is 13 residues. Total RNA was isolated from each sample in quantities of at least 5.5 micrograms.

The receptor was isolated from a man in his fifties or sixties in good health. The sequenced material came from blood. The rearrangement joins TRBV7-9 to TRBJ2-5; a possible D gene is TRBD2 (6 bases). The DNA for the CDR3 is TGTGCCAGCAGTTCACTAGCTCAAGAGACCCAGTACTTC. This translates into CASSSLAQETQYF.